This T cell receptor (beta chain) was documented in a study of post-analysis software for immune sequencing data. The wider study: Relapsing-remitting, secondary progressive and progressive-relapsing multiple sclerosis were all included among the disease courses. Study-wide results and limits: F measure showed strong co-clustering of same-batch samples. A handful of TRBV segments appeared more often in patients than in controls, and TRBV5-6, TRBV5-1 and TRBV20-1 were among these. A significant reduction in normalized Chao1 diversity was observed in multiple sclerosis patients versus controls.

TCR beta cDNA libraries included unique molecular identifiers. Yield was about 500,000 cDNA molecules from roughly 0.93 to 9.6 million T cells. TCRdb ran MiXCR on the PCR reads and lists one entry per CDR3 protein. Of 740,000 or so distinct CDR3 sequences listed, approximately 53% are singletons. V was clipped by 5 bases and J by 3 bases; unmatched bases: 6. CDR1 is SQVTM, CDR2 ANQGSEA, per germline. CDR3 length equals 14 residues. Concerning this clonotype: As yet, its antigen is unknown.

The chain couples TRBV29-1 to TRBJ2-5; TRBD2 matches at 10 bases. Sample: blood. This receptor was identified in a girl aged 5-17 years with multiple sclerosis. The CDR3 sequence is CSVKGLAWEETQYF. The CDR3 DNA reads TGCAGCGTTAAGGGACTAGCGTGGGAAGAGACCCAGTACTTC.